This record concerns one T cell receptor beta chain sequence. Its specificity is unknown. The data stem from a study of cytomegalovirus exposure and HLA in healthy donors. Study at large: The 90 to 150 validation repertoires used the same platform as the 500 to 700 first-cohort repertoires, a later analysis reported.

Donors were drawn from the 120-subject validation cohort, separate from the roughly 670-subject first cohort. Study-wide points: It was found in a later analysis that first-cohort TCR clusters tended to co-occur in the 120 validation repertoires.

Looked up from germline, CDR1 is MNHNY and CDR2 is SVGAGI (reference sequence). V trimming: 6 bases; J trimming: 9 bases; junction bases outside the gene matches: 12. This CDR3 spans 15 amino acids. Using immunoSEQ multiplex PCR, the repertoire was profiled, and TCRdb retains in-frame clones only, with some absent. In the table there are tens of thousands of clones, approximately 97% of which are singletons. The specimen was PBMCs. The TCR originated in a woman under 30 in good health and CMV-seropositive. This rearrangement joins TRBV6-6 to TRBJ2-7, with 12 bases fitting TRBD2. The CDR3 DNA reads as TGTGCCAGCAGCCAACGACTAGCGGGAGAAGTAGTGCAGTACTTC. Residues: CASSQRLAGEVVQYF.